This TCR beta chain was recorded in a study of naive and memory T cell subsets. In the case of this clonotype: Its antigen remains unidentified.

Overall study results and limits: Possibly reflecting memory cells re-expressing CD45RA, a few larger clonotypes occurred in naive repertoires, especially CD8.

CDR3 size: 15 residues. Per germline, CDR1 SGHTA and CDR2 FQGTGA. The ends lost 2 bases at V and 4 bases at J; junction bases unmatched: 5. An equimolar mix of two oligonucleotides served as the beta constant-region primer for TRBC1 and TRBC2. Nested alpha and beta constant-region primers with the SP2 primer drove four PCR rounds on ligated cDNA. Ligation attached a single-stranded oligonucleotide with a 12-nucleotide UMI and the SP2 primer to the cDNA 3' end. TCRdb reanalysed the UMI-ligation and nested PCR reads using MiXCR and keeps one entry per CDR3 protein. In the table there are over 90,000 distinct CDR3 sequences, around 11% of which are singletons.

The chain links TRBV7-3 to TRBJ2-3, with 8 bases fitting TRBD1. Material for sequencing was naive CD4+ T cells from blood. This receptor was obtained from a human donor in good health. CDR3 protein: CASSLLARGPDTQYF. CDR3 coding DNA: TGTGCCAGCAGCTTACTTGCCAGGGGGCCAGATACGCAGTATTTT. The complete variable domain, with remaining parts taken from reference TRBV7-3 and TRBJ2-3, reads GAGVSQTPSNKVTEKGKYVELRCDPISGHTALYWYRQSLGQGPEFLIYFQGTGAADDSGLPNDRFFAVRPEGSVSTLKIQRTERGDSAVYLCASSLLARGPDTQYFGPGTRLTVL.